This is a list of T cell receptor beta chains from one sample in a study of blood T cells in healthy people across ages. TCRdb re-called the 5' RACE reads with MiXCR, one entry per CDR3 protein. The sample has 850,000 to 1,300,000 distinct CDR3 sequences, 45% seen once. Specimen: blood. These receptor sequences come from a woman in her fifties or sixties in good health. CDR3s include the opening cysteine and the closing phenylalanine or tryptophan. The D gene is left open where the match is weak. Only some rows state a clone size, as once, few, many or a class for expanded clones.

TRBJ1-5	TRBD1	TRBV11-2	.	TGTGCCAGCAGCATGGACAGGGCTCAGCCCCAGCATTTT	CASSMDRAQPQHF
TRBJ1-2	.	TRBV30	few	TGTGCCTGGGGAACCCAAAACAGCAGATATGGCTACACCTTC	CAWGTQNSRYGYTF
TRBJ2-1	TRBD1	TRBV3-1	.	TGTGCCAGCAGCCGATCGACAGGGGGCTCCTACAATGAGCAGTTCTTC	CASSRSTGGSYNEQFF
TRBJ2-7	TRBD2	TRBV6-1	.	TGTGCCAGCAGTGAAGTACTAGCGGAGGAGCAGTACTTC	CASSEVLAEEQYF
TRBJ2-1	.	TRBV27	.	TGTGCCAGCGGTTTAATGGCAGGGTTGAGCTACAATGAGCAGTTCTTC	CASGLMAGLSYNEQFF
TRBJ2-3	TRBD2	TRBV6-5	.	TGTGCCAGCAGTTACTACCTACGGACTAGCGGGGACACAGATACGCAGTATTTT	CASSYYLRTSGDTDTQYF
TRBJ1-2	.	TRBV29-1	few	TGCAGCGTTGGGAGCCCTAACTATGGCTACACCTTC	CSVGSPNYGYTF
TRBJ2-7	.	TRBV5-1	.	TGCGCCCGCAGCTTCACAGACAGCTCCTACGAGCAGTACTTC	CARSFTDSSYEQYF
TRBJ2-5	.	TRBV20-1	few	TGCAGTGCTAGACAGGGGTCCAGGGAGACCCAGTACTTC	CSARQGSRETQYF
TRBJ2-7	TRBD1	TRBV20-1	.	TGCAGTGCTAGCCCCAGGACAGGGAGCTCCTACGAGCAGTACTTC	CSASPRTGSSYEQYF
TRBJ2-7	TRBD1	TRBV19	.	TGTGCCAGTAGTATCGAACAGGGGGCTTACGAGCAGTACTTC	CASSIEQGAYEQYF
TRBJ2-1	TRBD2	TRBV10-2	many	TGCGCCAGCAGCCACCTAGCGGGAGTCGGCAATGAGCAGTTCTTC	CASSHLAGVGNEQFF
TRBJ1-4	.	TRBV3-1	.	TGTGCCAGCAGCCAAGGGAGACAAGGGCTATATGAAAAACTGTTTTTT	CASSQGRQGLYEKLFF
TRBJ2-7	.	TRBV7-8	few	TGTGCCAGCAGACAGCGGGCCGCCTACGAGCAGTACTTC	CASRQRAAYEQYF
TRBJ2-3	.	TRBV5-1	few	TGCGCCAGCAGCTTGCACGGATCTAGCACAGATACGCAGTATTTT	CASSLHGSSTDTQYF
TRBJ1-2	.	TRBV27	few	TGTGCCAGCAGTCCGGTAGGGGAAAGGCCGGATGGCTACACCTTC	CASSPVGERPDGYTF
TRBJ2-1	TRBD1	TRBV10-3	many	TGTGCCATCAGCGGGACAGACTATGAGCAGTTCTTC	CAISGTDYEQFF
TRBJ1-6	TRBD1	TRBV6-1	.	TGTGCCAGCGGGACAGGGTCCCCGAAGAGCTCCTATAATTCACCCCTCCACTTT	CASGTGSPKSSYNSPLHF
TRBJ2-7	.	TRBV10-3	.	TGTGCCATCAGTGGGGCCTACGAGCAGTACTTC	CAISGAYEQYF
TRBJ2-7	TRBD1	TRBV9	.	TGTGCCAGCAGCGCCGGGGGACAGGGTCTTATCTACGAGCAGTACTTC	CASSAGGQGLIYEQYF
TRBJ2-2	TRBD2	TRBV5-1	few	TGCGCCAGCAGAATTCTAGCGGGACTTACCGGGGAGCTGTTTTTT	CASRILAGLTGELFF
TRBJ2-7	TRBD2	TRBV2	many	TGTGCCAGCAGTCCTACTAGCGTTCGCTCCTACGAGCAGTACTTC	CASSPTSVRSYEQYF
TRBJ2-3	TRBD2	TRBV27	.	TGTGCCAGCAGTTTACGAGCGGGGCGGGATACGCAGTATTTT	CASSLRAGRDTQYF
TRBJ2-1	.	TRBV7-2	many	TGTGCCAGCAGCGTACCCCCTAGGGATGAGCAGTTCTTC	CASSVPPRDEQFF
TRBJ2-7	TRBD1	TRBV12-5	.	TGTGCTAGTGGTTTGCTTGGGACAGCCGCCTACGAGCAGTACTTC	CASGLLGTAAYEQYF
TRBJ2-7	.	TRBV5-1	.	TGCGCCAGCAGCCCGGACTACCGCTACGAGCAGTACTTC	CASSPDYRYEQYF
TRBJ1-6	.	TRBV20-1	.	TGCAGTGCTAGAGCCATGGCAGGGGATAATTCACCCCTCCACTTT	CSARAMAGDNSPLHF